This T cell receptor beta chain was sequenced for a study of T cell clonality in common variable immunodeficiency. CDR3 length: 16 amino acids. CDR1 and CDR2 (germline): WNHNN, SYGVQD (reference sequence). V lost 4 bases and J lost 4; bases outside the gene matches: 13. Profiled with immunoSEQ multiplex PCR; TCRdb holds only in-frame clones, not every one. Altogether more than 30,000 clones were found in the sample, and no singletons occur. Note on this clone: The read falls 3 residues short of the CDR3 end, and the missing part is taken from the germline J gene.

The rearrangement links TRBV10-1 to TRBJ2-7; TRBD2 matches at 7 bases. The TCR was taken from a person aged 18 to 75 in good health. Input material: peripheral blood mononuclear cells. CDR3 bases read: TGCGCCAGCAGTGGTCCCCACAGCGGGACTACTTACGAG. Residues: CASSGPHSGTTYE. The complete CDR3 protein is CASSGPHSGTTYEQYF.